The present T cell receptor beta chain was sequenced within a study of shared clonotypes between healthy human individuals. Study-wide results and limits: Blood was the only sampled material, and tissue repertoires likely differ.

Naive CD8 cells, CD45RO-negative and positively selected for CCR7, excluded terminally differentiated effector memory CD45RA+ cells. In the case of this clone: Its antigen is not identified.

Sequencing was performed with immunoSEQ multiplex PCR; in TCRdb, only in-frame clones are kept and a portion is missing. Among about 2.1 million clones listed, around 93% were seen once. This sequence was found in a man between 18 and 29 years old in good health. Some clones in this sample may be carry-over from other donors' samples. Sequencing input: naive CD8+ T cells from PBMCs.

The CDR3 here is CASSPGQGAVEQYF. The CDR3 DNA sequence: TGTGCCAGCAGCCCCGGACAGGGGGCCGTCGAGCAGTACTTC. The chain recombines TRBV11-3 with TRBJ2-7; 11 positions match TRBD1. V lost 5 bases to trimming and J lost 6 bases; unmatched junction nucleotides: 6. In germline, CDR1 is SGHNT, CDR2 YENEEA. The CDR3 runs 14 residues.